These 19 T cell receptor beta chains share one sample of origin, sequenced in a study of blood T cell repertoires in COVID-19. Measured with immunoSEQ multiplex PCR; TCRdb has only the in-frame clones, and not every one. The table has around 150,000 clones, 70% to 85% seen once. Specimen: peripheral blood. The receptors stem from a woman between 40 and 50 years old with COVID-19, enrolled during active disease.

V usage is TRBV24-1 and J usage is TRBJ2-7; D may be TRBD1 (6 bases). V lost 6 bases to trimming and J lost 3 bases, with 8 bases between them. This CDR3 is built from 12 residues. From germline, CDR1 is KGHDR and CDR2 SFDVKD. The CDR3 nucleotides are TGTGCCACCAGTACAGGGAACTACGAGCAGTACTTC. It encodes CATSTGNYEQYF.

This clone has only one observation. The chain couples TRBV29-1 to TRBJ2-1; D is perhaps TRBD2 (5 bases). The V gene's germline CDR1 is SQVTM and CDR2 ANQGSEA. Trimming shortened V by 5 bases and J by 0 bases, and 17 bases separated the two germline ends. This CDR3 has 16 residues. This CDR3 is CSVTSGSGLSYNEQFF. CDR3 DNA: TGCAGCGTTACTAGTGGGAGCGGACTCTCCTACAATGAGCAGTTCTTC.

The chain has TRBV5-4 and TRBJ2-3, with D perhaps TRBD2 (6 bases). The germline V gene has CDR1 SGHNT and CDR2 YYREEE (reference sequence). The CDR3 has 13 residues. V was shortened by 4 bases and J by 4 bases, with 10 bases between the two germline ends. CDR3: CASSPRLADTQYF. CDR3 DNA sequence: TGTGCCAGCAGCCCAAGACTAGCAGATACGCAGTATTTT.

There are a few counts of this clone. The rearrangement uses TRBV7-8 and TRBJ1-1, with 11 bases lining up with TRBD1. V lost 5 bases, J lost 5 bases, and 10 bases stayed unmatched. The CDR3 has 16 amino acids. CDR1 and CDR2 (germline): SGHVS, FQNEAQ. Written as DNA, the CDR3 is TGTGCCAGCAGCAGAGGGACAGGGGGAGTCTCGACTGAAGCTTTCTTT. Its translation: CASSRGTGGVSTEAFF. Full variable domain (outside the CDR3, taken from reference TRBV7-8 and TRBJ1-1): GAGVSQSPRYKVAKRGQDVALRCDPISGHVSLFWYQQALGQGPEFLTYFQNEAQLDKSGLPSDRFFAERPEGSVSTLKIQRTQQEDSAVYLCASSRGTGGVSTEAFFGQGTRLTVV.

This clone appeared once. The sample holds other DNA sequences that translate to the same CDR3. The V gene is TRBV9, the J gene TRBJ2-7; TRBD1 agrees at 7 bases. V shed 3 bases, J shed 2 bases, and the junction held 2 bases outside the gene matches. The CDR3 has 13 residues. Germline V gene lookup returns CDR1 SGDLS and CDR2 YYNGEE. The DNA of the CDR3 is TGTGCCAGCAGCGGACAGGGCGCCTACGAGCAGTACTTC. Translating it yields CASSGQGAYEQYF. Variable domain in full (rest from reference TRBV9 and TRBJ2-7): DSGVTQTPKHLITATGQRVTLRCSPRSGDLSVYWYQQSLDQGLQFLIQYYNGEERAKGNILERFSAQQFPDLHSELNLSSLELGDSALYFCASSGQGAYEQYFGPGTRLTVT.

This clone was recorded once. The chain couples TRBV7-8 to TRBJ1-5; 8 nucleotides align to TRBD1. V was pared by 3 bases and J by 5 bases, with 6 bases of the junction left unmatched. Germline CDR1 and CDR2: SGHVS and FQNEAQ. The CDR3 spans 15 residues. For the CDR3, the DNA is TGTGCCAGCAGCTTTGGGACAGGCAACGATCAGCCCCAGCATTTT. Translating gives CASSFGTGNDQPQHF.

The genes are TRBV25-1 and TRBJ1-2, with unresolved D. The CDR3 has 12 residues. The germline V gene encodes CDR1 MGHDK and CDR2 SYGVNS. With 3 bases removed from V and 5 bases from J, the gap between germline ends came to 7 bases. This chain's CDR3 is CASSEAVYGYTF. As DNA, the CDR3 is TGTGCCAGCAGTGAGGCAGTTTATGGCTACACCTTC.

Here the CDR3 reads CASSGRDSEAFF. The CDR3 DNA follows: TGTGCCAGCAGCGGAAGGGACAGCGAAGCTTTCTTT. J is TRBJ1-1 and V is TRBV13; 7 bases are a match to TRBD1. The germline gives CDR1 PRHDT, CDR2 FYEKMQ (reference sequence). The CDR3 consists of 12 residues. V shed 5 bases and J 8 bases; nucleotides not matched to a gene: 5.

The chain combines TRBV5-8 with TRBJ2-6; tentatively, D is TRBD1 (5 bases). V was cut by 2 bases and J by 0 bases, with 15 bases left in between. Germline CDR1 is SGHTS and CDR2 is YDEGEE. The CDR3 covers 18 residues. CDR3 residues: CASSFNLGPDSGANVLTF. The CDR3 bases are TGTGCCAGCAGCTTTAACCTGGGGCCGGACTCTGGGGCCAACGTCCTGACTTTC.

This sequence joins TRBV3-1 (or the pseudogene TRBV3-2) and TRBJ2-1; tentative D call: TRBD2 (5 bases). CDR3 length: 16 amino acids. In germline, CDR1 is LGHDT, CDR2 YNNKEL (reference sequence). The ends were cut back, 2 bases at V and 4 bases at J, with 15 bases in the middle. DNA for the CDR3: TGTGCCAGCAGCCAATTTTCGGGCCCGGGGTACAATGAGCAGTTCTTC. It encodes CASSQFSGPGYNEQFF.

The V gene is TRBV2, the J gene TRBJ1-2; D might be TRBD1 (5 bases). The CDR3 contains 13 residues. With 2 bases removed from V and 8 bases from J, the gap between germline ends came to 12 bases. Germline CDR1 and CDR2: SNHLY and FYNNEI. CDR3 amino acids: CASSERGLGGYTF. In DNA form, the CDR3 reads TGTGCCAGCAGTGAAAGGGGATTGGGAGGCTACACCTTC.

The chain has TRBV9 and TRBJ2-5; D is undetermined. The germline V and J ends were trimmed by 0 bases and 5 bases, with 8 bases remaining between them. CDR1 is SGDLS, CDR2 YYNGEE, per germline. The length of the CDR3 is 13 residues. Here the CDR3 reads CASSVASSETQYF. The CDR3 nucleotides are TGTGCCAGCAGCGTAGCGAGTTCGGAGACCCAGTACTTC.

V is TRBV3-1 (or the pseudogene TRBV3-2) and J is TRBJ2-3; D ambiguous. Germline loops: CDR1 LGHDT, CDR2 YNNKEL (reference sequence). The CDR3 consists of 18 residues. V lost 2 bases, J lost 6 bases, and 24 bases lay in between. CDR3 residues: CASSQIWSGPTRRDTQYF. Written as DNA, the CDR3 is TGTGCCAGCAGCCAAATCTGGTCGGGTCCTACCCGGCGGGATACGCAGTATTTT.

The rearrangement uses TRBV2 and TRBJ2-7, with 11 bases fitting TRBD1. V shed 6 bases, J shed 3 bases, and the junction held 4 bases outside the gene matches. The CDR3 has 14 amino acids. CDR1 is SNHLY and CDR2 is FYNNEI in the germline V gene. CDR3 sequence reads: CASRRDRGFYEQYF. The CDR3 DNA is TGTGCCAGCAGGAGGGACAGGGGGTTCTACGAGCAGTACTTC.

V is TRBV4-1 and J is TRBJ1-4; unclear D gene. Trimming took 2 bases from V and 5 from J, leaving 12 bases between them. The CDR3 runs to 15 residues. CDR1 and CDR2 (germline): MGHRA, YSYEKL. The CDR3 loop is CASSQRGFLNEKLFF. As DNA, the CDR3 is TGCGCCAGCAGCCAAAGAGGTTTCCTAAATGAAAAACTGTTTTTT.

The rearrangement joins TRBV2 to TRBJ1-4; D is possibly TRBD1 (5 bases). V gave up 2 bases and J gave up 2 bases, with 9 bases separating them. Germline lookup yields CDR1 SNHLY and CDR2 FYNNEI. The CDR3 totals 15 residues. CDR3 in amino acids: CASSEFRGTNEKLFF. CDR3 sequence (DNA): TGTGCCAGCAGTGAATTTAGGGGTACTAATGAAAAACTGTTTTTT.

The CDR3 loop reads CASRPGSSGWAMETQYF. As DNA, the CDR3 is TGTGCCAGCAGGCCCGGATCTAGCGGGTGGGCCATGGAGACCCAGTACTTC. The chain couples TRBV11-2 to TRBJ2-5, with TRBD2 matching 8 bases. Germline values: CDR1 SGHAT, CDR2 FQNNGV. The CDR3 runs to 17 residues. Losses at the gene ends were 6 bases for V and 5 bases for J; bases not matched to a gene: 17.

J is TRBJ1-2 and V is TRBV10-3; tentative D call: TRBD1 (5 bases). Per germline, CDR1 ENHRY and CDR2 SYGVKD. The V and J ends lost 1 base and 4 bases respectively, with 7 bases between them. The CDR3 has 13 amino acids. CDR3 region: CAISEYQGYGYTF. The CDR3, as DNA: TGTGCCATCAGTGAGTACCAGGGCTATGGCTACACCTTC.

This clone occurred once. The chain joins TRBV5-1 to TRBJ2-7; 9 bases fit TRBD1. J lost 1 base, V lost 4 bases, and 3 bases had no gene match. Germline V gives CDR1 SGHRS, CDR2 YFSETQ. The CDR3 has 14 residues. The CDR3 loop reads CASSTGTGSYEQYF. The CDR3 DNA sequence: TGCGCCAGCAGCACCGGGACAGGGTCCTACGAGCAGTACTTC.